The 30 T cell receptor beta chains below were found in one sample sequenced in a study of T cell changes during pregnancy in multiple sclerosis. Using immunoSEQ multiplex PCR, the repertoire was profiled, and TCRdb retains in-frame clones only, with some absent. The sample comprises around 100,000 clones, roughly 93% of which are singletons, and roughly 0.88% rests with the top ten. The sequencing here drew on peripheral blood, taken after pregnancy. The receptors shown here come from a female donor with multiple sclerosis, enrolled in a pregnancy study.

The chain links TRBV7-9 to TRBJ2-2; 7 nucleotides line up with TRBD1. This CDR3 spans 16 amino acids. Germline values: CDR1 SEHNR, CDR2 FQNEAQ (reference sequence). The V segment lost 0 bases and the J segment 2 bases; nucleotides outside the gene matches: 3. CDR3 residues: CASSLADRDNTGELFF. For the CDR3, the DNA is TGTGCCAGCAGCTTAGCAGACAGGGACAACACCGGGGAGCTGTTTTTT.

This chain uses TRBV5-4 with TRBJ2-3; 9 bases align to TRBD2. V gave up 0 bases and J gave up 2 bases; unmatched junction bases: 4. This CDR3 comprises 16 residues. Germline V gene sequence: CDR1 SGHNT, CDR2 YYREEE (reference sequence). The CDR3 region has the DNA TGTGCCAGCAGCTTGGGCGGGAGGGCCCCCACAGATACGCAGTATTTT. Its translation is CASSLGGRAPTDTQYF.

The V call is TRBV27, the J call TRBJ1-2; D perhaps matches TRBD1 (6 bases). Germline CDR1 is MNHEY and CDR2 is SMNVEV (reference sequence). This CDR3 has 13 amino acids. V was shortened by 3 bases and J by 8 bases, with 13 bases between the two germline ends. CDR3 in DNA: TGTGCCAGCAGTTTTTTGGGGGCGCGAGGCTACACCTTC. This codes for CASSFLGARGYTF.

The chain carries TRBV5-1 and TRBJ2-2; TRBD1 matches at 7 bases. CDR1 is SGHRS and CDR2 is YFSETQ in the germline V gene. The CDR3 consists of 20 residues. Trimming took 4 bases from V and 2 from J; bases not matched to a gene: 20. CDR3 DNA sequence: TGCGCCAGCAGCCCGACCGGGACAGACGTCTACTCGCCCAACACCGGGGAGCTGTTTTTT. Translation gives CASSPTGTDVYSPNTGELFF. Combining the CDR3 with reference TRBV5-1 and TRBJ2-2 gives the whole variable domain KAGVTQTPRYLIKTRGQQVTLSCSPISGHRSVSWYQQTPGQGLQFLFEYFSETQRNKGNFPGRFSGRQFSNSRSEMNVSTLELGDSALYLCASSPTGTDVYSPNTGELFFGEGSRLTVL.

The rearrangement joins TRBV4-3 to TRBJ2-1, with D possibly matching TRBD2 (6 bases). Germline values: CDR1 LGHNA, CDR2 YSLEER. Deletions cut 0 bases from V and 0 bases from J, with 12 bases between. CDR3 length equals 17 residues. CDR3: CASSQDLRRGSYNEQFF. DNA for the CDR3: TGCGCCAGCAGCCAAGATCTTAGGAGGGGCTCCTACAATGAGCAGTTCTTC.

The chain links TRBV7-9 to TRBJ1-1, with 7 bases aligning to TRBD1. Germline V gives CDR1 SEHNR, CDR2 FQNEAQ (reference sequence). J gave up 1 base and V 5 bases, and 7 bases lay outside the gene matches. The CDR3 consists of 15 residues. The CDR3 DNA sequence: TGTGCCAGCAGCCTCCCGACAGGGCGGAACACTGAAGCTTTCTTT. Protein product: CASSLPTGRNTEAFF.

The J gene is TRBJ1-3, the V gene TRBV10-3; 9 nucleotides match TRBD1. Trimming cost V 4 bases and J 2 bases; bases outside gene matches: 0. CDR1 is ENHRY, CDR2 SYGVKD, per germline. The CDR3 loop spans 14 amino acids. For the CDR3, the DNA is TGTGCCATCAGTGGACAGGGGGCTGGAAACACCATATATTTT. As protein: CAISGQGAGNTIYF.

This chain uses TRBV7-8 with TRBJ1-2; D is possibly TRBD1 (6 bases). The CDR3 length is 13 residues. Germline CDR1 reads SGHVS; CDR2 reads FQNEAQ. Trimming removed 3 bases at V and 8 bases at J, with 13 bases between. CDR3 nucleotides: TGTGCCAGCAGCTTGGCAGGGGATGGGGGCTACACCTTC. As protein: CASSLAGDGGYTF.

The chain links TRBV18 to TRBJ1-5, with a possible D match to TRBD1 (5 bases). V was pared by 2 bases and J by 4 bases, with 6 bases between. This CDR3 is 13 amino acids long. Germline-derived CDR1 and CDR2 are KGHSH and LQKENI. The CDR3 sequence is CASSPGANQPQHF. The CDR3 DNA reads TGTGCCAGCTCACCAGGGGCGAATCAGCCCCAGCATTTT.

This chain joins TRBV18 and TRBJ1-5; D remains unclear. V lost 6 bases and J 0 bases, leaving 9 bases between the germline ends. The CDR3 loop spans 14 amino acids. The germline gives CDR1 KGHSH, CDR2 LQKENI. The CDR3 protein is CASSRRDSNQPQHF. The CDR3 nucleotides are TGTGCCAGCTCGAGGAGGGATAGCAATCAGCCCCAGCATTTT.

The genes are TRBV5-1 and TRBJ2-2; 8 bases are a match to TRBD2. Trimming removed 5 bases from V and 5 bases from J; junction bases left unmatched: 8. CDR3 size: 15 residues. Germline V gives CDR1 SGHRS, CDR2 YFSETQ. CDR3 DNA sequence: TGCGCCAGCAGAACGTCGGGGGGGACAACCGGGGAGCTGTTTTTT. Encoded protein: CASRTSGGTTGELFF.

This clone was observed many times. The CDR3 region is CASRLTSDTGELFF. CDR3 in DNA: TGTGCCAGCAGACTTACTAGCGACACCGGGGAGCTGTTTTTT. This sequence joins TRBV6-6 and TRBJ2-2; 7 nucleotides line up with TRBD2. J lost 3 bases, V lost 6 bases, and 4 bases had no gene match. CDR1 and CDR2 (germline): MNHNY, SVGAGI (reference sequence). The CDR3 length is 14 residues.

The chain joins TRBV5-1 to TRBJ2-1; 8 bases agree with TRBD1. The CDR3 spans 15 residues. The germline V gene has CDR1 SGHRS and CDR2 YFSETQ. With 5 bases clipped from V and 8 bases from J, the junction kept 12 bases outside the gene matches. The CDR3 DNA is TGCGCCAGCAGAGGGCTGGACAGGGATTTCTATGAGCAGTTCTTC. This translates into CASRGLDRDFYEQFF.

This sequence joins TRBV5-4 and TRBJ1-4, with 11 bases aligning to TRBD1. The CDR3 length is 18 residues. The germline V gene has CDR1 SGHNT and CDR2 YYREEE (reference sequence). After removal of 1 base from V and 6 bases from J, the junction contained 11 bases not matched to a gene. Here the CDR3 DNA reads TGTGCCAGCAGCTTGAAGGCCGGGGGGACAGGGGGATATGAAAAACTGTTTTTT. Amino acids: CASSLKAGGTGGYEKLFF.

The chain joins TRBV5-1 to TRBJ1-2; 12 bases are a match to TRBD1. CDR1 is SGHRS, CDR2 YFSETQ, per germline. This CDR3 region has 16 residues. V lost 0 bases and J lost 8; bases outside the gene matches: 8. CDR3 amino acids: CASSLGDRGPMVGYTF. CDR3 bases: TGCGCCAGCAGCTTGGGGGACAGGGGGCCTATGGTAGGCTACACCTTC.

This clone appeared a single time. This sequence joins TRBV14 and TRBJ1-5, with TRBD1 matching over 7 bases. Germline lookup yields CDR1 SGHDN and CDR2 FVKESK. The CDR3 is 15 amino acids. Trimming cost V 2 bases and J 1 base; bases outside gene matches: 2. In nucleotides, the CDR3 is TGTGCCAGCAGCCAACCACAGGGGAGCAATCAGCCCCAGCATTTT. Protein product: CASSQPQGSNQPQHF.

Here the CDR3 reads CASSSNEANSYNEQFF. The DNA for the CDR3 is TGTGCCAGCAGTTCTAACGAAGCGAACTCCTACAATGAGCAGTTCTTC. The chain recombines TRBV6-5 with TRBJ2-1, with D hard to call. V lost 4 bases to trimming and J lost 0 bases, with 13 bases between them. The CDR3 covers 16 residues. Per the germline V gene, CDR1 is MNHEY and CDR2 is SVGAGI.

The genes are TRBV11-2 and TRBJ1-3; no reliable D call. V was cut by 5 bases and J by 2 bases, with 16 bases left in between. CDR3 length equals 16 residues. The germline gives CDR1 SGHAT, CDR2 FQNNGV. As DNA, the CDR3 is TGTGCCAGCAGCCCCAAAACTCTACTTACTGGAAACACCATATATTTT. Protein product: CASSPKTLLTGNTIYF.

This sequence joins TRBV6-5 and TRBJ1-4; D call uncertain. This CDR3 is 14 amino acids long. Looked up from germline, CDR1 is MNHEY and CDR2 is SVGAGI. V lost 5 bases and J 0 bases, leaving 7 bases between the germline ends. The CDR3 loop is CASSNSPTNEKLFF. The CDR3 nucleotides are TGTGCCAGCAGTAACAGTCCAACTAATGAAAAACTGTTTTTT.

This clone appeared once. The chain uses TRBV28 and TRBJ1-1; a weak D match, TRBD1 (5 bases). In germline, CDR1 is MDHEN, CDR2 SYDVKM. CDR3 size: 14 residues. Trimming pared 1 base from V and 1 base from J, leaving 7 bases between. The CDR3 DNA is TGTGCCAGCAGTTTATCGGGGGGGAACACTGAAGCTTTCTTT. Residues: CASSLSGGNTEAFF.

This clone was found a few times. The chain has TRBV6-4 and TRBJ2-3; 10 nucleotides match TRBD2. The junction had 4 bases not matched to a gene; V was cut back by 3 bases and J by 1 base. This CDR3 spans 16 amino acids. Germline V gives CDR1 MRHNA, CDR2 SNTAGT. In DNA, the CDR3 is TGTGCCAGCAGTGAGTTTACTAGCGGGGGCACAGATACGCAGTATTTT. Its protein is CASSEFTSGGTDTQYF.

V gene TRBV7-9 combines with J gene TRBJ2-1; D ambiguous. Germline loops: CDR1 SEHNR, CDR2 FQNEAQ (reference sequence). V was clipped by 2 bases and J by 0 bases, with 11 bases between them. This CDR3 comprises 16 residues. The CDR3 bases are TGTGCCAGCAGCTTAAAAGGTTCTAGCTCCTACAATGAGCAGTTCTTC. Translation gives CASSLKGSSSYNEQFF.

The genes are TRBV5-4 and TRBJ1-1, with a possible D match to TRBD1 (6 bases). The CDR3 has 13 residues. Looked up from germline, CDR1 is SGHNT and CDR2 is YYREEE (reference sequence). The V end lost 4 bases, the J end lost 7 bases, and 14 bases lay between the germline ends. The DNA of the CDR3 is TGTGCCAGCAGCCATCCCAGGGGAGTTGAAGCTTTCTTT. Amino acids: CASSHPRGVEAFF.

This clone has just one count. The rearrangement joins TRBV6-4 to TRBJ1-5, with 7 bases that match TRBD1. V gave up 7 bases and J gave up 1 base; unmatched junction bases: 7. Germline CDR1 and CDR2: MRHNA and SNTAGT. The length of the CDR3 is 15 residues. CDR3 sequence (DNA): TGTGCCAGCACTAGGGGGCGGAAAAGCAATCAGCCCCAGCATTTT. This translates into CASTRGRKSNQPQHF.

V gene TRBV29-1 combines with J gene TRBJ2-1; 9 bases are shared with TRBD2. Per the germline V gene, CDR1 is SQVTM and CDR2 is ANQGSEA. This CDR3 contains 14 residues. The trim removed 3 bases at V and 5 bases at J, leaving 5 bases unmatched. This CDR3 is CSVETGLAHNEQFF. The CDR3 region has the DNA TGCAGCGTTGAGACGGGACTAGCTCACAATGAGCAGTTCTTC.

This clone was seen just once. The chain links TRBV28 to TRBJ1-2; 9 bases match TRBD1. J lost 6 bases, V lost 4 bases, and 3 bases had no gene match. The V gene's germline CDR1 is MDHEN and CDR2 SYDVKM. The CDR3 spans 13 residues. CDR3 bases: TGTGCCAGCAGTTGGGGACAGGGAAATGGCTACACCTTC. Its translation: CASSWGQGNGYTF.

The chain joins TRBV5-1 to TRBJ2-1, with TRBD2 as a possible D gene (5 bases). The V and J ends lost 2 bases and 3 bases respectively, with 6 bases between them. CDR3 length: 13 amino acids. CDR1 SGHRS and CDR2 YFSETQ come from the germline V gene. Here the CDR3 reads CASSFRDYNEQFF. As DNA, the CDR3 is TGCGCCAGCAGCTTCCGGGACTACAATGAGCAGTTCTTC.

This chain's CDR3 is CAISGGGLAVYNEQFF. The CDR3 DNA reads TGTGCCATCAGTGGAGGTGGACTAGCGGTTTACAATGAGCAGTTCTTC. The rearrangement links TRBV10-3 to TRBJ2-1; TRBD2 matches 10 bases. This CDR3 spans 16 amino acids. The ends lost 4 bases at V and 4 bases at J; junction bases unmatched: 7. Germline V gene data show CDR1 as ENHRY and CDR2 as SYGVKD.

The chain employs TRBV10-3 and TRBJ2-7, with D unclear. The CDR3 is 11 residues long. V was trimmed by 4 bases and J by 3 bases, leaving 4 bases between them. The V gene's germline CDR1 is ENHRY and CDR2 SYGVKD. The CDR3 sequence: CAISGDYEQYF. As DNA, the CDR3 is TGTGCCATCAGTGGCGACTACGAGCAGTACTTC.

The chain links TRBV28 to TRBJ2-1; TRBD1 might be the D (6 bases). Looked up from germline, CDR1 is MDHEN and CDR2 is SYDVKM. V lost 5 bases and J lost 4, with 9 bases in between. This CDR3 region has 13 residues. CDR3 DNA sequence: TGTGCCAGCAGTGTCGACAGGTACAATGAGCAGTTCTTC. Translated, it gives CASSVDRYNEQFF.